The 20 T cell receptor beta chains given below trace back to one sample, sequenced in a study of blood T cells in healthy people across ages. The authors ran a second PCR of 7 to 11 cycles using a sample-barcoded 5' primer and a J-beta primer mix. TCRdb reprocessed the 5' RACE reads with MiXCR, giving one entry per CDR3 protein. The table includes about 1.8 million distinct CDR3 sequences, around 48% detected once. Input material: blood. The receptors shown here come from a middle-aged woman in good health.

This clonotype was observed a few times. The genes are TRBV6-5 and TRBJ2-1, with 7 positions matching TRBD1. The CDR3 loop spans 14 amino acids. Per the germline V gene, CDR1 is MNHEY and CDR2 is SVGAGI. V shed 4 bases and J 5 bases; nucleotides not matched to a gene: 5. CDR3 DNA: TGTGCCAGCAGTTCGGGACAGCTGCACAATGAGCAGTTCTTC. Translating it yields CASSSGQLHNEQFF.

The chain combines TRBV20-1 with TRBJ1-2; D possibly corresponds to TRBD1 (5 bases). The V end was cut by 6 bases, the J end by 4 bases, with 27 bases between. Germline V gene lookup returns CDR1 DFQATT and CDR2 SNEGSKA (reference sequence). This CDR3 has 17 amino acids. DNA for the CDR3: TGCAGTGCCCAGGACCCGGGACTTAACTCCGAAATCTATGGCTACACCTTC. Translating it yields CSAQDPGLNSEIYGYTF.

This clonotype was seen many times. This CDR3 is CASKGLAGINEQFF. The CDR3 DNA is TGTGCCAGCAAGGGACTAGCGGGGATTAATGAGCAGTTCTTC. V and J are TRBV4-2 and TRBJ2-1; 13 nucleotides match TRBD2. V trimming: 7 bases; J trimming: 7 bases; junction bases outside the gene matches: 4. The CDR3 extends over 14 amino acids. Germline-derived CDR1 and CDR2 are LGHNA and YNFKEQ.

This rearrangement joins TRBV6-1 to TRBJ2-5, with 9 bases aligning to TRBD2. Germline V CDR1 and CDR2: MNHNS, SASEGT. The CDR3 runs to 17 residues. J gave up 5 bases and V 3 bases, and 13 bases lay outside the gene matches. As DNA, the CDR3 is TGTGCCAGCAGTGACCCGTGGGTAGCGGGGGCTGGGGAGACCCAGTACTTC. Translating it yields CASSDPWVAGAGETQYF.

This chain connects TRBV6-5 to TRBJ2-3; 9 nucleotides line up with TRBD2. Germline V gene sequence: CDR1 MNHEY, CDR2 SVGAGI. V lost 2 bases and J lost 0; bases outside the gene matches: 3. This CDR3 is built from 16 residues. In nucleotides, the CDR3 is TGTGCCAGCAGTTACGCCCTAGCGGGGAGCACAGATACGCAGTATTTT. Translated: CASSYALAGSTDTQYF.

This clonotype was detected only a few times. The CDR3 spells CASSPRQKWGNEQFF. Here the CDR3 DNA reads TGTGCCAGCAGTCCCCGTCAGAAGTGGGGAAATGAGCAGTTCTTC. The V and J genes are TRBV13 and TRBJ2-1; no clear D. Trimming stripped 6 bases from V and 7 bases from J, with 19 bases between. CDR3 length: 15 amino acids. CDR1 and CDR2 from the germline V gene are PRHDT and FYEKMQ (reference sequence).

This clonotype has a handful of counts. The chain has TRBV4-3 and TRBJ2-1; D may match TRBD1 or TRBD2 (5 bases each). The CDR3 is 17 residues long. CDR1 and CDR2 (germline): LGHNA, YSLEER. V shed 0 bases and J shed 4 bases, with 16 bases lying between them. CDR3 sequence reads: CASSQDGGSSMYNEQFF. In nucleotides, the CDR3 is TGCGCCAGCAGCCAAGATGGGGGTTCTAGCATGTACAATGAGCAGTTCTTC.

This sequence joins TRBV6-1 and TRBJ1-1, with 7 bases matching TRBD1. This CDR3 region has 15 residues. Germline CDR1 MNHNS, CDR2 SASEGT. V was pared by 4 bases and J by 1 base, with 6 bases of the junction left unmatched. The CDR3 spells CASSGRDSWNTEAFF. DNA for the CDR3: TGTGCCAGCAGTGGCCGGGACAGCTGGAACACTGAAGCTTTCTTT.

The V and J genes are TRBV3-1 and TRBJ2-1; TRBD2 matches 11 bases. V gave up 5 bases and J gave up 5 bases; unmatched junction bases: 8. Germline V gives CDR1 LGHDT, CDR2 YNNKEL (reference sequence). This CDR3 is 16 amino acids long. CDR3 sequence (DNA): TGTGCCAGCAGCACCGATAGCGGGGGGGCTCACAATGAGCAGTTCTTC. It is translated as CASSTDSGGAHNEQFF.

Of note for this clonotype: A read error may produce the germline difference seen at one junction end. J is TRBJ2-5 and V is TRBV24-1; TRBD2 might be the D (5 bases). Germline V gene sequence: CDR1 KGHDR, CDR2 SFDVKD. This CDR3 is built from 14 residues. This CDR3 reads CATRKAGPQETRYF. In DNA form, the CDR3 reads TGTGCCACCAGGAAGGCGGGCCCCCAAGAGACCCGGTACTTC.

The rearrangement uses TRBV20-1 and TRBJ2-4; TRBD1 matches 10 bases. The CDR3 contains 15 residues. V trimming: 2 bases; J trimming: 5 bases; junction bases outside the gene matches: 6. CDR1 DFQATT and CDR2 SNEGSKA come from the germline V gene (reference sequence). The CDR3 protein is CSARPHGTGENIQYF. The CDR3 bases are TGCAGTGCTAGACCACACGGGACAGGGGAAAACATTCAGTACTTC.

This clonotype came up once. The chain recombines TRBV3-1 with TRBJ1-4; 7 nucleotides match TRBD1. V lost 3 bases to trimming and J lost 4 bases; unmatched junction nucleotides: 8. CDR3 length: 16 amino acids. Germline values: CDR1 LGHDT, CDR2 YNNKEL (reference sequence). For the CDR3, the DNA is TGTGCCAGCAGCCATTCTCAGGGGGGAGGTAATGAAAAACTGTTTTTT. Amino acids: CASSHSQGGGNEKLFF.

The rearrangement uses TRBV24-1 and TRBJ2-1; tentatively, D is TRBD2 (6 bases). Germline assignment: CDR1 KGHDR and CDR2 SFDVKD. V lost 3 bases and J lost 0, with 20 bases in between. The CDR3 loop spans 19 amino acids. As DNA, the CDR3 is TGTGCCACCAGTGATGGGATTTCGGGGGTGGAATTCTCCTACAATGAGCAGTTCTTC. Amino acids: CATSDGISGVEFSYNEQFF.

In this sample, this clonotype turned up a few times. This rearrangement joins TRBV2 to TRBJ2-6; D unresolved. The CDR3 is 11 residues long. Looked up from germline, CDR1 is SNHLY and CDR2 is FYNNEI. V lost 11 bases to trimming and J lost 2 bases, with 4 bases between them. The chain's CDR3 is CALTGANVLTF. For the CDR3, the DNA is TGTGCCCTTACTGGGGCCAACGTCCTGACTTTC.

This clonotype appeared a few times. The rearrangement uses TRBV27 and TRBJ2-7, with D perhaps TRBD2 (6 bases). Trimming stripped 10 bases from V and 3 bases from J, with 19 bases between. Germline V gives CDR1 MNHEY, CDR2 SMNVEV (reference sequence). This CDR3 has 14 residues. CDR3 residues: CATAVAGGNYEQYF. The CDR3 region has the DNA TGTGCCACCGCCGTTGCCGGCGGGAACTACGAGCAGTACTTC.

A note on this clonotype: This may arise from a read error, as a much more abundant clone is one base away. This chain connects TRBV4-3 to TRBJ2-5, with 11 bases aligning to TRBD2. Germline loops: CDR1 LGHNA, CDR2 YSLEER. The CDR3 is 14 residues long. CDR3: CAGSQGTSGETQYF. CDR3 in DNA: TGCGCCGGCAGCCAGGGGACTAGCGGAGAGACCCAGTACTTC.

The chain is built from TRBV4-2 and TRBJ2-4, with 12 bases aligning to TRBD2. The DNA end favors TRBJ2-5, so the J call may be wrong. In germline, CDR1 is LGHNA, CDR2 YNFKEQ. This CDR3 contains 17 residues. The CDR3 reads CASSPAKGLAGQETQYF. The CDR3, as DNA: TGTGCCAGCAGCCCAGCAAAAGGACTAGCGGGACAAGAGACCCAGTACTTC.

This chain joins TRBV20-1 and TRBJ2-5; the match to TRBD2 covers 8 bases. This CDR3 is 16 amino acids long. Looked up from germline, CDR1 is DFQATT and CDR2 is SNEGSKA (reference sequence). Losses at the gene ends were 7 bases for V and 5 bases for J; bases not matched to a gene: 18. In nucleotides, the CDR3 is TGCAGTGGTCAAACCACCGGTACTAGCGGTGGGGAGACCCAGTACTTC. Translating it yields CSGQTTGTSGGETQYF.

The gene calls are TRBV5-5 and TRBJ1-5; TRBD1 matches at 9 bases. V lost 4 bases to trimming and J lost 3 bases; unmatched junction nucleotides: 8. The germline V gene has CDR1 SGHKS and CDR2 YYEKEE (reference sequence). CDR3 length: 16 amino acids. CDR3 amino acids: CASSKPGQGVNQPQHF. The CDR3 nucleotides read TGTGCCAGCAGCAAACCGGGACAGGGCGTCAATCAGCCCCAGCATTTT.

This chain links TRBV7-9 with TRBJ2-6; D is undetermined. The germline gives CDR1 SEHNR, CDR2 FQNEAQ (reference sequence). Deletions cut 4 bases from V and 0 bases from J, with 13 bases between. The CDR3 consists of 17 residues. CDR3 region: CASSYMRDNSGANVLTF. The CDR3 region has the DNA TGTGCCAGCAGCTATATGCGAGACAACTCTGGGGCCAACGTCCTGACTTTC. The variable domain in full, completed from reference TRBV7-9 and TRBJ2-6, reads DTGVSQNPRHKITKRGQNVTFRCDPISEHNRLYWYRQTLGQGPEFLTYFQNEAQLEKSRLLSDRFSAERPKGSFSTLEIQRTEQGDSAMYLCASSYMRDNSGANVLTFGAGSRLTVL.